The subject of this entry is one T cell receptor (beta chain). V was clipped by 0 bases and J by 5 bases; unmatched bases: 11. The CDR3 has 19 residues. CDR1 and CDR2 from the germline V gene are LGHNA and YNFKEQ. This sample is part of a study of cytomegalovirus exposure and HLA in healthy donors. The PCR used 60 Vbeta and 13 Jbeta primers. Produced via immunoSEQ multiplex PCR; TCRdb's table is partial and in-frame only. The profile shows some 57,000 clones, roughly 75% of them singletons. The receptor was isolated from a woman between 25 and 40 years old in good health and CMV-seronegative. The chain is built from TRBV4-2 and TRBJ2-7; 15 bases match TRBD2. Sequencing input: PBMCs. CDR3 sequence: CASSQDPEGLAGGEDEQYF. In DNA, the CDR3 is TGTGCCAGCAGCCAAGATCCTGAAGGACTAGCGGGAGGGGAAGACGAGCAGTACTTC.